One sample yielded the 28 T cell receptor beta chains listed below, sequenced in a study of blood T cell repertoires in COVID-19. Measured with immunoSEQ multiplex PCR; TCRdb has only the in-frame clones, and not every one. The sample holds about 230,000 clones, approximately 89% seen once. Sequencing input: PBMCs or T cells enriched from blood (not recorded which). These receptors were obtained from a woman aged 25 to 39 with acute COVID-19.

J is TRBJ1-2 and V is TRBV7-2; 8 nucleotides agree with TRBD1. Germline loops: CDR1 SGHTA, CDR2 FQGNSA. The junction had 4 bases not matched to a gene; V was cut back by 5 bases and J by 8 bases. The CDR3 runs to 12 residues. This chain's CDR3 is CASSPDREGYTF. The CDR3 nucleotides are TGTGCCAGCAGCCCGGACAGGGAGGGCTACACCTTC.

The J gene is TRBJ2-7, the V gene TRBV6-2 or TRBV6-3; the match to TRBD1 covers 7 bases. This CDR3 spans 14 amino acids. Per the germline V gene, CDR1 is MNHEY and CDR2 is SVGEGT. V shed 6 bases, J shed 1 base, and the junction held 6 bases outside the gene matches. The CDR3 reads CASSPHRGSYEQYF. CDR3 bases: TGTGCCAGCAGCCCTCACAGGGGATCCTACGAGCAGTACTTC.

The V and J genes are TRBV30 and TRBJ2-1; a weak D match, TRBD1 (6 bases). The germline V gene has CDR1 GTSNPN and CDR2 SVGIG (reference sequence). This CDR3 contains 13 residues. Trimming removed 3 bases at V and 1 base at J, with 7 bases between. CDR3 nucleotide sequence: TGTGCCTGGAGAACAGGGTCCTACAATGAGCAGTTCTTC. Its translation is CAWRTGSYNEQFF.

The rearrangement joins TRBV4-1 to TRBJ1-6, with a possible D match to TRBD1 (5 bases). The CDR3 is made up of 16 amino acids. The germline CDR1 and CDR2 sequences are MGHRA and YSYEKL. V was shortened by 1 base and J by 5 bases, with 12 bases between the two germline ends. In DNA, the CDR3 is TGCGCCAGCAGCCAAGTTTCGACAGAAAATAATTCACCCCTCCACTTT. Translation: CASSQVSTENNSPLHF.

The V call is TRBV2, the J call TRBJ1-5; D might be TRBD1 (5 bases). Trimming removed 2 bases at V and 7 bases at J, with 9 bases between. Germline CDR1 and CDR2: SNHLY and FYNNEI. There are 13 residues in the CDR3. CDR3 amino acids: CASSEQGSQPQHF. CDR3 nucleotide sequence: TGTGCCAGCAGTGAACAGGGAAGCCAGCCCCAGCATTTT.

The chain employs TRBV9 and TRBJ2-3; 9 bases agree with TRBD1. Trimming cost V 3 bases and J 4 bases; bases outside gene matches: 6. Germline CDR1 reads SGDLS; CDR2 reads YYNGEE. The CDR3 spans 15 residues. The CDR3 DNA reads as TGTGCCAGCAGCGGGCCGGGACAGGGATCAGATACGCAGTATTTT. Amino acid sequence: CASSGPGQGSDTQYF.

For the CDR3, the DNA is TGTGCCTGGACCGCATCGGGAAGAGCTAACTATGGCTACACCTTC. This encodes CAWTASGRANYGYTF. The chain couples TRBV30 to TRBJ1-2, with D uncertain. The germline V gene has CDR1 GTSNPN and CDR2 SVGIG (reference sequence). The CDR3 has 15 residues. Trimming left V 4 bases short and J 0 bases short, with 15 bases between.

V is TRBV5-1 and J is TRBJ1-2, with 8 bases aligning to TRBD1. Trimming cost V 7 bases and J 0 bases; bases outside gene matches: 5. The CDR3 is made up of 14 amino acids. Germline loops: CDR1 SGHRS, CDR2 YFSETQ. The CDR3 sequence: CASGEQGANYGYTF. As DNA, the CDR3 is TGCGCCAGCGGAGAACAGGGGGCTAACTATGGCTACACCTTC.

The genes are TRBV19 and TRBJ2-2, with TRBD1 identical over 8 bases. Trimming cost V 3 bases and J 3 bases; bases outside gene matches: 6. Germline V gene data show CDR1 as LNHDA and CDR2 as SQIVND (reference sequence). CDR3 length: 16 residues. CDR3 in DNA: TGTGCCAGTAGTATTTCCCACAGGGGGTACACCGGGGAGCTGTTTTTT. It is translated as CASSISHRGYTGELFF.

The V and J genes are TRBV5-1 and TRBJ1-1, with TRBD1 identical over 12 bases. Unmatched junction bases numbered 7, after V lost 0 bases and J lost 10 bases. The CDR3 covers 15 residues. In germline, CDR1 is SGHRS, CDR2 YFSETQ. The CDR3 DNA is TGCGCCAGCAGCTTGGCCTCGGGACAGGGGGCAGGAGCTTTCTTT. Encoded protein: CASSLASGQGAGAFF.

This chain connects TRBV5-1 to TRBJ2-5, with TRBD1 matching 9 bases. Per germline, CDR1 SGHRS and CDR2 YFSETQ. V dropped 4 bases and J dropped 2; count of bases not matched to a gene: 9. The CDR3 covers 16 residues. The CDR3 DNA reads TGCGCCAGCAGCCCCACGACAGGGGGACATCAAGAGACCCAGTACTTC. Translation: CASSPTTGGHQETQYF.

The chain carries TRBV9 and TRBJ2-3; TRBD1 might be the D (5 bases). The CDR3 has 13 residues. The V end lost 7 bases, the J end lost 2 bases, and 11 bases lay between the germline ends. Germline assignment: CDR1 SGDLS and CDR2 YYNGEE. This CDR3 is CASGRVSTDTQYF. The CDR3 nucleotides are TGTGCCAGCGGCAGGGTGTCCACAGATACGCAGTATTTT.

This sequence joins TRBV9 and TRBJ2-5, with 11 nucleotides matching TRBD2. V dropped 3 bases and J dropped 5; count of bases not matched to a gene: 9. The CDR3 runs 16 residues. Germline V gives CDR1 SGDLS, CDR2 YYNGEE. The CDR3 DNA follows: TGTGCCAGCAGCGGAAGACTAGCGGGGACGGAGGAGACCCAGTACTTC. Amino acids: CASSGRLAGTEETQYF.

This rearrangement joins TRBV11-3 to TRBJ1-1, with TRBD1 matching 9 bases. V dropped 5 bases and J dropped 11; count of bases not matched to a gene: 15. Germline V gives CDR1 SGHNT, CDR2 YENEEA. This CDR3 is 15 amino acids long. The CDR3 is CASSTGTGRASRAFF. DNA of the CDR3: TGTGCCAGCAGCACCGGGACAGGGCGGGCATCTCGGGCTTTCTTT.

The chain combines TRBV2 with TRBJ2-1, with 11 bases matching TRBD1. V lost 11 bases and J lost 2; bases outside the gene matches: 8. The CDR3 is 15 amino acids. Germline V gene sequence: CDR1 SNHLY, CDR2 FYNNEI. DNA for the CDR3: TGTGCCCGAGGGACAGGGGGGACAACCTACAATGAGCAGTTCTTC. Translated: CARGTGGTTYNEQFF.

This chain joins TRBV28 and TRBJ2-3; TRBD2 aligns across 13 bases. After removal of 7 bases from V and 5 bases from J, the junction contained 6 bases not matched to a gene. Germline-derived CDR1 and CDR2 are MDHEN and SYDVKM. The CDR3 covers 15 residues. The CDR3 sequence: CASTMGLAGIDTQYF. The CDR3 DNA sequence: TGTGCCAGCACCATGGGACTAGCGGGGATAGATACGCAGTATTTT.

The chain recombines TRBV23-1 with TRBJ2-3; TRBD2 aligns across 10 bases. TRBV23-1 is annotated as an ORF whose role is uncertain. There are 19 residues in the CDR3. The ends lost 2 bases at V and 2 bases at J; junction bases unmatched: 13. Here the CDR3 reads CASSQGAGGHHADTDTQYF. DNA for the CDR3: TGCGCCAGCAGTCAAGGAGCGGGGGGGCACCATGCTGACACAGATACGCAGTATTTT.

This clone occurred once. The chain combines TRBV6-6 with TRBJ2-7; TRBD1 aligns across 7 bases. This CDR3 is 14 amino acids long. Trimming at V came to 6 bases and at J to 2 bases, leaving 7 bases not matched to a gene. Germline loops: CDR1 MNHNY, CDR2 SVGAGI (reference sequence). CDR3 in amino acids: CASSRQGSTYEQYF. For the CDR3, the DNA is TGTGCCAGCAGCCGACAGGGATCTACCTACGAGCAGTACTTC.

The rearrangement joins TRBV28 to TRBJ1-1; D ambiguous. There are 16 residues in the CDR3. Between the trimmed V and J ends, which lost 6 bases and 0 bases, there was a span of 17 bases. Germline-derived CDR1 and CDR2 are MDHEN and SYDVKM. The CDR3, as DNA: TGTGCCAGCAGAATTTATCCAGGAGGCATGAACACTGAAGCTTTCTTT. Translation: CASRIYPGGMNTEAFF.

The chain is built from TRBV7-6 and TRBJ1-2, with 7 bases fitting TRBD1. Germline values: CDR1 SGHVS, CDR2 FNYEAQ. The CDR3 contains 17 residues. Trimming at V came to 1 base and at J to 4 bases, leaving 12 bases not matched to a gene. This chain's CDR3 is CASSLGADRANFYGYTF. Here the CDR3 DNA reads TGTGCCAGCAGCTTAGGGGCCGACAGGGCGAACTTCTATGGCTACACCTTC.

This chain links TRBV25-1 with TRBJ2-3; TRBD2 agrees at 8 bases. The CDR3 length is 18 residues. V gave up 2 bases and J gave up 0 bases; unmatched junction bases: 10. Germline V gives CDR1 MGHDK, CDR2 SYGVNS. The CDR3: CASSEGGSGDSSTDTQYF. CDR3 DNA: TGTGCCAGCAGTGAAGGGGGTAGCGGGGACTCCAGCACAGATACGCAGTATTTT.

This sequence joins TRBV27 and TRBJ1-4, with D possibly TRBD1 on 5 matching bases. The germline gives CDR1 MNHEY, CDR2 SMNVEV (reference sequence). The germline V and J ends were trimmed by 5 bases and 7 bases, with 20 bases remaining between them. This CDR3 region has 16 residues. The CDR3 region is CASSRRGGDSGEKLFF. The CDR3 DNA sequence: TGTGCCAGCAGTCGTCGCGGAGGGGATAGCGGTGAAAAACTGTTTTTT.

The chain has TRBV2 and TRBJ1-1; possibly TRBD1 for D (6 bases). Looked up from germline, CDR1 is SNHLY and CDR2 is FYNNEI. Trimming shortened V by 3 bases and J by 2 bases, and 10 bases separated the two germline ends. There are 14 residues in the CDR3. For the CDR3, the DNA is TGTGCCAGCAGTGATTGGGACATCAACACTGAAGCTTTCTTT. This codes for CASSDWDINTEAFF. Complete variable domain (other parts from reference TRBV2 and TRBJ1-1): EPEVTQTPSHQVTQMGQEVILRCVPISNHLYFYWYRQILGQKVEFLVSFYNNEISEKSEIFDDQFSVERPDGSNFTLKIRSTKLEDSAMYFCASSDWDINTEAFFGQGTRLTVV.

The rearrangement joins TRBV5-1 to TRBJ2-1; maybe TRBD1 (6 bases). Trimming removed 2 bases at V and 7 bases at J, with 10 bases between. The CDR3 spans 13 residues. CDR1 and CDR2 (germline): SGHRS, YFSETQ. CDR3: CASSFPRGNEQFF. The CDR3, as DNA: TGCGCCAGCAGCTTTCCAAGGGGGAATGAGCAGTTCTTC.

The V gene is TRBV5-1, the J gene TRBJ2-5; D unresolved. The germline gives CDR1 SGHRS, CDR2 YFSETQ. Trimming took off 4 bases at V and 0 bases at J, with 13 bases between the two ends. This CDR3 has 15 amino acids. The DNA for the CDR3 is TGCGCCAGCAGCCTCTACCCGGGTTACCAAGAGACCCAGTACTTC. Translation gives CASSLYPGYQETQYF.

The rearrangement uses TRBV5-4 and TRBJ2-5, with D maybe TRBD2 (6 bases). The V gene's germline CDR1 is SGHNT and CDR2 YYREEE (reference sequence). Trimming removed 5 bases at V and 1 base at J, with 9 bases between. This CDR3 region has 13 residues. The DNA for the CDR3 is TGTGCCAGCAGAGGAGGGTCCCAAGAGACCCAGTACTTC. Translated: CASRGGSQETQYF.

The V and J genes are TRBV4-3 and TRBJ1-3; D is ambiguous. The CDR3 has 16 residues. V was trimmed by 4 bases and J by 0 bases, leaving 13 bases between them. CDR1 and CDR2 from the germline V gene are LGHNA and YSLEER. DNA of the CDR3: TGCGCCAGCAGCCCGTTAAGAGTTTACTCTGGAAACACCATATATTTT. Its translation: CASSPLRVYSGNTIYF.

V and J are TRBV4-1 and TRBJ2-7, with a possible D match to TRBD1 (6 bases). V was shortened by 4 bases and J by 5 bases, with 12 bases between the two germline ends. The germline gives CDR1 MGHRA, CDR2 YSYEKL. CDR3 length equals 13 residues. This chain's CDR3 is CASSLPRGDEQYF. CDR3 sequence (DNA): TGCGCCAGCAGCCTACCCAGGGGAGACGAGCAGTACTTC.